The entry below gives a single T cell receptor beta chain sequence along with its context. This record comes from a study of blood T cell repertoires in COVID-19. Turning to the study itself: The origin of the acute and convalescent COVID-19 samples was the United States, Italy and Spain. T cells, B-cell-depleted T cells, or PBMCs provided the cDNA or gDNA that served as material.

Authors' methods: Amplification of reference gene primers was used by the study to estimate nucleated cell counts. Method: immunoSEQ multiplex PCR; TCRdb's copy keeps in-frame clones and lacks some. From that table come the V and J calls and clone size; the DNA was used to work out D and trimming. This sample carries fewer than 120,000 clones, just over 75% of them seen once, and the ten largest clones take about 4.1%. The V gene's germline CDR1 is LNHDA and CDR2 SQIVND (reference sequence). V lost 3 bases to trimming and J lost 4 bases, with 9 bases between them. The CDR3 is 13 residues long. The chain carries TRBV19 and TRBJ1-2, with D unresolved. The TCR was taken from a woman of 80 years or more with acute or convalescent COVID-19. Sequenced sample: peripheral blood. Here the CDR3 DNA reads TGTGCCAGTAGTATGTCAGGAAGCTATGGCTACACCTTC. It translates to CASSMSGSYGYTF.